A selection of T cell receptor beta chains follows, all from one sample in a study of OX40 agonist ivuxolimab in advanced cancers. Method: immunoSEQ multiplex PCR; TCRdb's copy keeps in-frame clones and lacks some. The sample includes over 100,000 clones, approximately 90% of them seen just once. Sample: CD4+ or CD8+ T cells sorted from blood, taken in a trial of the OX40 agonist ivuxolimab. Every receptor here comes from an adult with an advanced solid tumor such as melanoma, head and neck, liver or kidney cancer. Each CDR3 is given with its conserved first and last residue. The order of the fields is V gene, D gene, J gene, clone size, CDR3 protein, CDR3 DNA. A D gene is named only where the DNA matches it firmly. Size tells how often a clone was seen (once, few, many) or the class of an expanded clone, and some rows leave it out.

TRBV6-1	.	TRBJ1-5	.	CASSELGGTNQPQHF	TGTGCCAGCAGTGAATTAGGCGGGACAAATCAGCCCCAGCATTTT
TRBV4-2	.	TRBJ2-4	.	CASSQAMGYPGAQENIQYF	TGTGCCAGCAGCCAGGCCATGGGCTACCCGGGGGCGCAAGAAAACATTCAGTACTTC
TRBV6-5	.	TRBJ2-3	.	CASSYSPGGRTDTQYF	TGTGCCAGCAGTTACTCCCCCGGGGGGCGCACAGATACGCAGTATTTT
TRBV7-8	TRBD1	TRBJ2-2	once	CASSLDRPNTGELFF	TGTGCCAGCAGTCTGGACAGGCCGAACACCGGGGAGCTGTTTTTT
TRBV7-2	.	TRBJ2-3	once	CASSLFRDTDTQYF	TGTGCCAGCAGCTTGTTCAGGGACACAGATACGCAGTATTTT
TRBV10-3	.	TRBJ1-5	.	CAISESPGVSNQPQHF	TGTGCCATCAGTGAGTCACCAGGGGTTAGCAATCAGCCCCAGCATTTT
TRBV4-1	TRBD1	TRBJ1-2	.	CASSQVPGGASTGYTF	TGCGCCAGCAGCCAAGTCCCAGGGGGGGCGTCCACCGGCTACACCTTC
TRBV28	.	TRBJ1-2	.	CASSSPGGHYGYTF	TGTGCCAGCAGTTCCCCCGGGGGCCACTATGGCTACACCTTC
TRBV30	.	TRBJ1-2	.	CAWSDYSYGYTF	TGTGCCTGGAGTGACTACAGCTATGGCTACACCTTC
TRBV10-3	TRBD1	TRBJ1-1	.	CATGQGLTEAFF	TGTGCCACCGGACAGGGCCTCACTGAAGCTTTCTTT
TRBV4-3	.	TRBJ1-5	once	CASSQSTSGGNQPQHF	TGCGCCAGCAGCCAATCAACTTCAGGGGGCAATCAGCCCCAGCATTTT
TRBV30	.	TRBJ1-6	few	CAWSLLASHSPLHF	TGTGCCTGGAGCCTGCTGGCCTCTCATTCACCCCTCCACTTT
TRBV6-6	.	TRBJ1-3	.	CASSYGGGGNTIYF	TGTGCCAGCAGTTACGGGGGGGGTGGAAACACCATATATTTT
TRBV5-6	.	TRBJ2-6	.	CASSWRVGAGGANVLTF	TGTGCCAGCAGCTGGCGGGTAGGGGCTGGAGGGGCCAACGTCCTGACTTTC
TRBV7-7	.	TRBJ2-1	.	CASSRGLYNEQFF	TGTGCCAGCAGCCGTGGACTGTACAATGAGCAGTTCTTC
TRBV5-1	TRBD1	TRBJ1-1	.	CASRTGGRVTEAFF	TGCGCCAGCAGGACAGGGGGCCGTGTGACTGAAGCTTTCTTT
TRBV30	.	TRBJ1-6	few	CAWSVKDSANSPLHF	TGTGCCTGGAGTGTCAAGGACAGTGCAAATTCACCCCTCCACTTT
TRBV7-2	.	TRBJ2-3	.	CASSSTRYTQYF	TGTGCCAGCAGCTCGACCCGCTATACGCAGTATTTT
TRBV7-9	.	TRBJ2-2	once	CASSPYKNTGELFF	TGTGCCAGCAGCCCCTATAAGAACACCGGGGAGCTGTTTTTT
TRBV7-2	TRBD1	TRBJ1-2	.	CASSRDYQGASNYGYTF	TGTGCCAGCAGCCGGGACTACCAGGGGGCGAGTAACTATGGCTACACCTTC
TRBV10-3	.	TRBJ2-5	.	CAITSRLQETQYF	TGTGCCATCACAAGCCGGTTACAAGAGACCCAGTACTTC
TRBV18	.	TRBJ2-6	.	CASSRVNSGANVLTF	TGTGCCAGCTCACGGGTGAACTCTGGGGCCAACGTCCTGACTTTC
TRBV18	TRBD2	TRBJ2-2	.	CASSPGLAVNTGELFF	TGTGCCAGCTCACCGGGACTAGCGGTAAACACCGGGGAGCTGTTTTTT
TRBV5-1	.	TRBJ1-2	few	CASSGTTNEVGYTF	TGCGCCAGCTCAGGGACAACTAACGAGGTGGGCTACACCTTC
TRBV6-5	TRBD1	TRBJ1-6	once	CASSAEGTGGSPLHF	TGTGCCAGCAGTGCGGAAGGGACAGGGGGCTCACCCCTCCACTTT
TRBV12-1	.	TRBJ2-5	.	CASSFVPDRGETQYF	TGTGCCAGCAGCTTTGTGCCGGACAGGGGTGAGACCCAGTACTTC
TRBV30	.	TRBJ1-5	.	CAWSVGSRLPSNQPQHF	TGTGCCTGGAGTGTGGGGTCCCGACTACCCAGCAATCAGCCCCAGCATTTT